The clone carrying this TCR beta chain was seen ten or more times. This entry is derived from a study of T cells in Graves' hyperthyroidism and ophthalmopathy. This CDR3 contains 14 residues. The V gene lost 0 bases and the J gene lost 2 bases, with 8 bases spanning the gap. The V gene's germline CDR1 is WNHNN and CDR2 SYGVQD (reference sequence). Using RNA transcripts as the source, TCR beta CDR3 regions were amplified. A set of HTBI primers served as the primers for a first-round RT-PCR of the TCR CDR3. TCRdb reprocessed the multiplex PCR reads with MiXCR, giving one entry per CDR3 protein. Among roughly 720,000 distinct CDR3 sequences listed, 17% were seen once.

The sequenced material came from blood. V usage is TRBV10-1 and J usage is TRBJ2-7; no definite D call. This clonotype was sampled from a man aged 45 to 65 with Graves' hyperthyroidism. This chain's CDR3 is CASSESGPTYEQYF. The CDR3 nucleotides read TGCGCCAGCAGTGAGTCGGGTCCAACCTACGAGCAGTACTTC.